This T cell receptor (beta chain) emerged from a study of regulatory T cells in long-lasting Graves disease. Study conclusions and caveats: Reduced TCR diversity was observed in persistent Graves' patients versus newly diagnosed patients.

A few counts support this clonotype. The antigen remains unidentified. Assembly of TCR beta libraries relied on iRepertoire HTBI primers together with Arm-PCR of CDR3 regions. TCRdb fed the multiplex PCR reads into MiXCR, producing one record per CDR3 protein. The top ten clones hold 11% to 15% of a sample with around 240,000 distinct CDR3 sequences, around 18% of them seen once. Time point noted: newly diagnosed GD, antithyroid drugs for less than 3 months. PBMC RNA served as the TCR library source. The same sample was also studied in work on T cells in Graves' hyperthyroidism and ophthalmopathy.

This TCR came from a woman aged 25 to 45 with Graves disease. Sequencing was performed on peripheral blood mononuclear cells (PBMCs), taken at new diagnosis, from a patient treated with antithyroid drugs.

This CDR3 reads CASSIDRGGGPPQHF. The CDR3 nucleotides are TGTGCCAGTAGTATAGATCGGGGCGGTGGTCCGCCCCAGCATTTT. The chain has TRBV19 and TRBJ1-5; perhaps TRBD1 as D (5 bases). This CDR3 region has 15 residues. Germline assignment: CDR1 LNHDA and CDR2 SQIVND (reference sequence). Trimming pared 0 bases from V and 9 bases from J, leaving 15 bases between.